One sample yielded the 20 T cell receptor beta chains listed below, sequenced in a study of blood T cell repertoires in COVID-19. Clones were read by immunoSEQ multiplex PCR, and TCRdb kept only the in-frame ones, dropping some. The table shows more than 90,000 clones, with 82% occurring only once. The material sequenced was peripheral blood. These receptors were obtained from a man aged 65-85 years with acute or convalescent COVID-19.

The chain links TRBV9 to TRBJ2-3; 9 bases are shared with TRBD1. The junction had 8 bases not matched to a gene; V was cut back by 4 bases and J by 2 bases. CDR3 size: 16 residues. Germline V gives CDR1 SGDLS, CDR2 YYNGEE. Here the CDR3 reads CASSTSGTGTTDTQYF. DNA of the CDR3: TGTGCCAGCAGCACATCCGGGACAGGGACCACAGATACGCAGTATTTT. Full variable domain (missing parts from reference TRBV9 and TRBJ2-3): DSGVTQTPKHLITATGQRVTLRCSPRSGDLSVYWYQQSLDQGLQFLIQYYNGEERAKGNILERFSAQQFPDLHSELNLSSLELGDSALYFCASSTSGTGTTDTQYFGPGTRLTVL.

The V call is TRBV10-1, the J call TRBJ2-1; no firm D call. The CDR3 totals 14 residues. Germline V gene data show CDR1 as WNHNN and CDR2 as SYGVQD (reference sequence). The V and J ends lost 3 bases and 8 bases respectively, with 14 bases between them. CDR3 sequence (DNA): TGCGCCAGCAGTGATGGGTCGGCTAGATATGAGCAGTTCTTC. Its translation: CASSDGSARYEQFF.

The chain has TRBV5-1 and TRBJ2-2, with D perhaps TRBD2 (5 bases). CDR3 length: 16 amino acids. CDR1 is SGHRS and CDR2 is YFSETQ in the germline V gene. Trimming took 4 bases from V and 0 from J, leaving 13 bases between them. The CDR3 spells CASSPGSQSNTGELFF. The CDR3 DNA sequence: TGCGCCAGCAGCCCGGGGTCTCAGTCGAACACCGGGGAGCTGTTTTTT.

The J gene is TRBJ2-6, the V gene TRBV5-1, with a tentative D call TRBD1 (6 bases). Germline V gives CDR1 SGHRS, CDR2 YFSETQ. This CDR3 comprises 18 residues. V lost 7 bases, J lost 4 bases, and 24 bases lay in between. As DNA, the CDR3 is TGCGCCAGCTCCCGTTCCGGGACAACCAACGCGGGGGCCAACGTCCTGACTTTC. It translates to CASSRSGTTNAGANVLTF.

This clone appeared a few times. The chain is built from TRBV6-5 and TRBJ2-7; maybe TRBD1 (6 bases). Deletions cut 5 bases from V and 9 bases from J, with 23 bases between. Germline V gene data show CDR1 as MNHEY and CDR2 as SVGAGI. This CDR3 contains 15 residues. CDR3 protein: CASSRLLRDTLGQYF. The CDR3 DNA follows: TGTGCCAGCAGTAGGCTCCTCCGGGACACCTTGGGGCAGTACTTC.

The V gene is TRBV7-2, the J gene TRBJ1-4; 8 nucleotides agree with TRBD1. The germline gives CDR1 SGHTA, CDR2 FQGNSA. The CDR3 has 15 residues. J was trimmed by 7 bases and V by 2 bases; bases with no gene match: 6. In DNA, the CDR3 is TGTGCCAGCAGCTTAATTCAGGGGGCATTTGAAAAACTGTTTTTT. The encoded protein is CASSLIQGAFEKLFF.

The genes are TRBV5-4 and TRBJ2-3; 8 positions agree with TRBD1. The CDR3 contains 15 residues. CDR1 is SGHNT, CDR2 YYREEE, per germline (reference sequence). With V trimmed by 5 bases and J by 5 bases, 10 bases remained unmatched. The chain's CDR3 is CASSQQGARGDTQYF. CDR3 nucleotide sequence: TGTGCCAGCAGTCAGCAGGGGGCGCGGGGAGATACGCAGTATTTT.

J is TRBJ2-3 and V is TRBV9, with TRBD2 identical over 11 bases. The CDR3 contains 16 residues. V was clipped by 2 bases and J by 2 bases; unmatched bases: 4. From germline, CDR1 is SGDLS and CDR2 YYNGEE. The CDR3 region has the DNA TGTGCCAGCAGCGTCGTAGCGGGGGGGTTCACAGATACGCAGTATTTT. As protein: CASSVVAGGFTDTQYF.

CDR3 protein: CSVRSGTSYEQYF. DNA of the CDR3: TGCAGCGTCCGGAGCGGGACCAGCTACGAGCAGTACTTC. The V and J genes are TRBV29-1 and TRBJ2-7; 7 bases map to TRBD2. From germline, CDR1 is SQVTM and CDR2 ANQGSEA. The CDR3 totals 13 residues. V was clipped by 6 bases and J by 3 bases; unmatched bases: 8.

This chain connects TRBV19 to TRBJ2-3; 12 nucleotides align to TRBD1. J was trimmed by 6 bases and V by 4 bases; bases with no gene match: 8. Germline-derived CDR1 and CDR2 are LNHDA and SQIVND (reference sequence). CDR3 length: 16 residues. CDR3 bases: TGTGCCAGTAGTAGCCCCGGGACAGGGGGCGGTGATACGCAGTATTTT. Its protein product is CASSSPGTGGGDTQYF.

The chain joins TRBV5-6 to TRBJ2-3, with a tentative D call TRBD1 (5 bases). Germline-derived CDR1 and CDR2 are SGHDT and YYEEEE. With 3 bases removed from V and 0 bases from J, the gap between germline ends came to 11 bases. CDR3 size: 15 residues. CDR3 in amino acids: CASSWGGSSTDTQYF. CDR3 DNA: TGTGCCAGCAGCTGGGGCGGATCTAGCACAGATACGCAGTATTTT.

The chain combines TRBV4-1 with TRBJ2-3; 8 nucleotides align to TRBD1. V shed 1 base, J shed 2 bases, and the junction held 8 bases outside the gene matches. CDR3 length: 17 amino acids. CDR1 and CDR2 (germline): MGHRA, YSYEKL. CDR3 nucleotides: TGCGCCAGCAGCCAAGGGGGGCCGGGACAGGCCACAGATACGCAGTATTTT. This gives the protein CASSQGGPGQATDTQYF.

The chain joins TRBV28 to TRBJ1-2, with D hard to call. This CDR3 region has 15 residues. CDR1 and CDR2 (germline): MDHEN, SYDVKM. V was pared by 2 bases and J by 4 bases, with 14 bases between. Here the CDR3 reads CASSLPPLSPYGYTF. The CDR3 nucleotides are TGTGCCAGCAGTTTACCCCCCCTCAGTCCCTATGGCTACACCTTC.

This clone occurred once. The genes are TRBV5-1 and TRBJ2-3; 9 nucleotides agree with TRBD2. Trimming removed 2 bases from V and 4 bases from J; junction bases left unmatched: 5. The V gene's germline CDR1 is SGHRS and CDR2 YFSETQ. The CDR3 has 15 residues. The CDR3 loop reads CASSLGSGRADTQYF. CDR3 nucleotide sequence: TGCGCCAGCAGCTTAGGTAGCGGGAGAGCAGATACGCAGTATTTT.

The rearrangement joins TRBV2 to TRBJ1-3; D unclear. The CDR3 has 15 residues. Germline CDR1 SNHLY, CDR2 FYNNEI. Trimming left V 6 bases short and J 3 bases short, with 15 bases between. This CDR3 is CASRQTHVFGNTIYF. The DNA of the CDR3 is TGTGCCAGCAGGCAGACACATGTCTTTGGAAACACCATATATTTT.

This clone was observed a handful of times. The rearrangement links TRBV3-1 (or the pseudogene TRBV3-2) to TRBJ1-1; 7 bases align to TRBD1. Losses at the gene ends were 5 bases for V and 5 bases for J; bases not matched to a gene: 5. The CDR3 consists of 13 residues. Germline lookup yields CDR1 LGHDT and CDR2 YNNKEL (reference sequence). The CDR3 sequence: CASSGDRLTEAFF. In nucleotides, the CDR3 is TGTGCCAGCAGCGGGGACAGACTAACTGAAGCTTTCTTT.

J is TRBJ1-1 and V is TRBV6-5; tentatively, D is TRBD1 (5 bases). From germline, CDR1 is MNHEY and CDR2 SVGAGI. The CDR3 runs 13 residues. V lost 6 bases to trimming and J lost 1 base, with 9 bases between them. The DNA of the CDR3 is TGTGCCAGCAGGGGGGAGGGGAACACTGAAGCTTTCTTT. Encoded protein: CASRGEGNTEAFF.

The J gene is TRBJ2-7, the V gene TRBV6-5, with 11 bases aligning to TRBD1. V lost 6 bases, J lost 4 bases, and 5 bases stayed unmatched. CDR1 MNHEY and CDR2 SVGAGI come from the germline V gene. The CDR3 loop spans 14 amino acids. The CDR3 is CASRPGQGEYEQYF. The CDR3 nucleotides read TGTGCCAGCAGGCCGGGACAGGGGGAGTACGAGCAGTACTTC.

The chain's CDR3 is CASSLGQGEGQGGYTF. CDR3 DNA sequence: TGTGCCAGCAGCCTTGGACAGGGAGAGGGCCAAGGCGGCTACACCTTC. The chain uses TRBV3-1 (or the pseudogene TRBV3-2) and TRBJ1-2; TRBD1 matches at 8 bases. V lost 4 bases and J lost 8; bases outside the gene matches: 15. The CDR3 loop spans 16 amino acids. The germline V gene encodes CDR1 LGHDT and CDR2 YNNKEL (reference sequence).

The genes are TRBV28 and TRBJ1-2, with TRBD1 matching 10 bases. The V and J ends lost 4 bases and 3 bases, in that order; junction bases with no gene match: 5. The CDR3 spans 15 residues. Germline V lookup: CDR1 MDHEN, CDR2 SYDVKM. Written as DNA, the CDR3 is TGTGCCAGCAGTTCGACAGGGGGCTACGACTATGGCTACACCTTC. Residues: CASSSTGGYDYGYTF.